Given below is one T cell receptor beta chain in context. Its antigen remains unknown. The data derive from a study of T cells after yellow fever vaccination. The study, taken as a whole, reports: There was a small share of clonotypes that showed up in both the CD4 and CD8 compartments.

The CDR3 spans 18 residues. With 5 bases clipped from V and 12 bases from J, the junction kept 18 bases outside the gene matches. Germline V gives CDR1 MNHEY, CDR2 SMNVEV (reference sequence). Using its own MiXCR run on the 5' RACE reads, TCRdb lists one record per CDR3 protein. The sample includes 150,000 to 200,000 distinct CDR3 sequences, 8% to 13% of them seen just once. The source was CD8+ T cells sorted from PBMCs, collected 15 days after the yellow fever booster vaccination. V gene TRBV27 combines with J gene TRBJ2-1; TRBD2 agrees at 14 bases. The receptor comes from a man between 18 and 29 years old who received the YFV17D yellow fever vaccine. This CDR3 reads CASSPNLGLAGAEGVQFF. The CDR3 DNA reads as TGTGCCAGCAGTCCCAACCTGGGACTAGCGGGGGCCGAAGGCGTGCAGTTCTTC.